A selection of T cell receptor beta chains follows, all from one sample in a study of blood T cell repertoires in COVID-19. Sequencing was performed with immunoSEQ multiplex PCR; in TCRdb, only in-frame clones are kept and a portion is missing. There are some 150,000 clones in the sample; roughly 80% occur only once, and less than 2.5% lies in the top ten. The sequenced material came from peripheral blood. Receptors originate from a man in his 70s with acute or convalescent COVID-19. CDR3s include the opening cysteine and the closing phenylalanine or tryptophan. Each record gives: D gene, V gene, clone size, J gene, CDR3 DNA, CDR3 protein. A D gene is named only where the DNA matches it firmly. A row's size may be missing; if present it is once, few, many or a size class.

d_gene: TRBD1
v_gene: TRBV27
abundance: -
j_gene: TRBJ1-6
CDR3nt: TGTGCCAGCAGTTTACGTCACAGGGGGCAGACCTATAATTCACCCCTCCACTTT
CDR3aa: CASSLRHRGQTYNSPLHF

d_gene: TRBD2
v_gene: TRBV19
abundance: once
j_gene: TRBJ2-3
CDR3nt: TGTGCCAGTAGCAGCACCTCAGCGGGGGTGGGCACAGATACGCAGTATTTT
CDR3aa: CASSSTSAGVGTDTQYF

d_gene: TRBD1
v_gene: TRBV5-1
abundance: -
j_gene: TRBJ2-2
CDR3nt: TGCGCCAGCAGGGTGACAGGGTTTAGCGGGGAGCTGTTTTTT
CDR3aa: CASRVTGFSGELFF

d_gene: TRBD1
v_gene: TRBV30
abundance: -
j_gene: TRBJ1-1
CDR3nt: TGTGCCTGGAGTGGGGACAGCACAGGGGCCAACACTGAAGCTTTCTTT
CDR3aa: CAWSGDSTGANTEAFF

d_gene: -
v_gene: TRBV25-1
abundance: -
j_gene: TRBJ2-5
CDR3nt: TGTGCCAGCAGTGTGGGGCGGTTGGAGACCCAGTACTTC
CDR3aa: CASSVGRLETQYF

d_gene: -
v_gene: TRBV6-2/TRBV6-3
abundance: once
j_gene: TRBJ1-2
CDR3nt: TGTGCCAGCAGTTACGCACAGGTCTATGGCTACACCTTC
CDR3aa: CASSYAQVYGYTF

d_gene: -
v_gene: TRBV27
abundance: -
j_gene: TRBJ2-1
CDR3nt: TGTGCCAGCAGTTCCCTAGGGGGAGGGCGGAGTGAGCAGTTCTTC
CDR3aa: CASSSLGGGRSEQFF

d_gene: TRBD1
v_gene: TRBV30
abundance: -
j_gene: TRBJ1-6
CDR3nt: TGTGCCTGGAGCCCGGACAGGGGGCTTTCACCCCTCCACTTT
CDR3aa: CAWSPDRGLSPLHF

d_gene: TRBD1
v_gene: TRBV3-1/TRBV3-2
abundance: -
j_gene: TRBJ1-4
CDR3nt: TGTGCCAGCAGCCAAGATCCCTTCGGGACAGGGTCCGGTGAAAAACTGTTTTTT
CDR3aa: CASSQDPFGTGSGEKLFF

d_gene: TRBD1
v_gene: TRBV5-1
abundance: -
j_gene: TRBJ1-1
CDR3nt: TGCGCCAGCAGCTGGGGAGGACAGGTGAACACTGAAGCTTTCTTT
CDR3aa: CASSWGGQVNTEAFF